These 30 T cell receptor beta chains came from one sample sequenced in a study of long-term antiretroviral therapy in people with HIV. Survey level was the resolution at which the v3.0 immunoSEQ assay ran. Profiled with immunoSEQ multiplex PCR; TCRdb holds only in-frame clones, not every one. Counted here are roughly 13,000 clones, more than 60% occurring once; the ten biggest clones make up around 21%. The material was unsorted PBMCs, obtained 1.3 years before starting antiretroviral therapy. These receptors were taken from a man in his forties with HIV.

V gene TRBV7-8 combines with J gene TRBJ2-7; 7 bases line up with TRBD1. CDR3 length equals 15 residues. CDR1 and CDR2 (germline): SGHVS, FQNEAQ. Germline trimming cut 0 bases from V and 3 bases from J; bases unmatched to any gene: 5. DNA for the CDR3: TGTGCCAGCAGCTTAGCCGAGACAGGGCACTACGAGCAGTACTTC. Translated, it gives CASSLAETGHYEQYF. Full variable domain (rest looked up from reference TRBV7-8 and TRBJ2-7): GAGVSQSPRYKVAKRGQDVALRCDPISGHVSLFWYQQALGQGPEFLTYFQNEAQLDKSGLPSDRFFAERPEGSVSTLKIQRTQQEDSAVYLCASSLAETGHYEQYFGPGTRLTVT.

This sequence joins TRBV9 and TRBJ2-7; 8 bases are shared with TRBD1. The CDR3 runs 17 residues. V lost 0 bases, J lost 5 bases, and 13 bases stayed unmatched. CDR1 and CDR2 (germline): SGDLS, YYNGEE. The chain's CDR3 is CASSVDPQGAKNHEQYF. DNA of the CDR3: TGTGCCAGCAGCGTAGACCCCCAGGGGGCAAAAAACCACGAGCAGTACTTC.

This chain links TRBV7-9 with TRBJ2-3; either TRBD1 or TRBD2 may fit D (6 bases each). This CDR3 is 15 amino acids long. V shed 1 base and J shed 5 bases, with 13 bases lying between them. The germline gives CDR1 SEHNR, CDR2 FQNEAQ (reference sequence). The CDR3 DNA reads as TGTGCCAGCAGCTTAGGGGGGGCCAACGGAGATACGCAGTATTTT. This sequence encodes CASSLGGANGDTQYF.

CDR3 region: CASSLRLAGTDTQYF. The CDR3 nucleotides are TGTGCCAGCAGCTTAAGACTAGCGGGCACAGATACGCAGTATTTT. The rearrangement links TRBV13 to TRBJ2-3, with 9 bases matching TRBD2. V lost 2 bases to trimming and J lost 1 base; unmatched junction nucleotides: 1. The CDR3 length is 15 residues. Germline CDR1 is PRHDT and CDR2 is FYEKMQ (reference sequence).

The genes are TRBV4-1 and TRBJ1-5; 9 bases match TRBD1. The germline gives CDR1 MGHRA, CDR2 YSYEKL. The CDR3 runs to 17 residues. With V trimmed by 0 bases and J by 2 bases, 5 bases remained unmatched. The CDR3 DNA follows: TGCGCCAGCAGCCAAGATCTACAGGGGGCCGGCAATCAGCCCCAGCATTTT. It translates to CASSQDLQGAGNQPQHF.

The CDR3 here is CASSKGMRDYEQYF. Written as DNA, the CDR3 is TGTGCCAGCAGCAAAGGTATGCGGGACTACGAGCAGTACTTC. The chain couples TRBV21-1 to TRBJ2-7; the D segment call TRBD2 is taken from the table without a DNA check. TRBV21-1 is marked as a pseudogene. CDR3 length: 14 amino acids.

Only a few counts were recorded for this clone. The CDR3 bases are TGTGCCAGCAGCGTACAAACCTCTGGAAACACCATATATTTT. It encodes CASSVQTSGNTIYF. This chain links TRBV2 with TRBJ1-3; D ambiguous. Germline V gives CDR1 SNHLY, CDR2 FYNNEI. The germline V and J ends were trimmed by 6 bases and 0 bases, with 9 bases remaining between them. This CDR3 is 14 amino acids long.

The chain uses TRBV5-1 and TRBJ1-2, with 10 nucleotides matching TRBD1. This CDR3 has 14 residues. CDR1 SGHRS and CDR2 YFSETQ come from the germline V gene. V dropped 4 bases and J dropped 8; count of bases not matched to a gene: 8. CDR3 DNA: TGCGCCAGCAGCCTGGGACAGGGGACGGGAGGCTACACCTTC. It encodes CASSLGQGTGGYTF.

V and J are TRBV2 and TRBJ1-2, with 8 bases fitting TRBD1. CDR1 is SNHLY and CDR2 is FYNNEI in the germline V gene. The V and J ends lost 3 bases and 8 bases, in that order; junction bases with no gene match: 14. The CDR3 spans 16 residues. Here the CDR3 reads CASSDPPRGQIFGYTF. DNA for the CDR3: TGTGCCAGCAGTGATCCTCCCAGGGGGCAAATATTCGGCTACACCTTC.

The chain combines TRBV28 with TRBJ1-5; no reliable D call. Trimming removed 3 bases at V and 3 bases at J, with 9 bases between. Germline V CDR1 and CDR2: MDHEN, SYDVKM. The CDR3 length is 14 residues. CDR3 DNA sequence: TGTGCCAGCAGTTTGTGGAGGATCAATCAGCCCCAGCATTTT. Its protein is CASSLWRINQPQHF.

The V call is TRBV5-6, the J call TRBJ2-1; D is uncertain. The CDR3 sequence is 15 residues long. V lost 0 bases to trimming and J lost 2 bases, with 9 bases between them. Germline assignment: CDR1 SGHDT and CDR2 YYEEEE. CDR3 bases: TGTGCCAGCAGCTTGGCCATTACCCCCTACAATGAGCAGTTCTTC. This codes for CASSLAITPYNEQFF.

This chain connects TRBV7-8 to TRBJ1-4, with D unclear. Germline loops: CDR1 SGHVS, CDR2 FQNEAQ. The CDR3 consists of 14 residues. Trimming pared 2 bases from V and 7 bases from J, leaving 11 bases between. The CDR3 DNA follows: TGTGCCAGCAGCTTAATTCTCTCGGGTGAAAAACTGTTTTTT. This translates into CASSLILSGEKLFF.

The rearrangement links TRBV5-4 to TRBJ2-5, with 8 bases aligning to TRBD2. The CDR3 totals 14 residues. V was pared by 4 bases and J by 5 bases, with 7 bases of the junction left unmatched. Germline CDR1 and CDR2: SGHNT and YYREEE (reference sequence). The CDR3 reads CASSPGGARETQYF. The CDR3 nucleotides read TGTGCCAGCAGCCCGGGGGGGGCGCGTGAGACCCAGTACTTC. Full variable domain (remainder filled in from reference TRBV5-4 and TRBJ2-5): ETGVTQSPTHLIKTRGQQVTLRCSSQSGHNTVSWYQQALGQGPQFIFQYYREEENGRGNFPPRFSGLQFPNYSSELNVNALELDDSALYLCASSPGGARETQYFGPGTRLLVL.

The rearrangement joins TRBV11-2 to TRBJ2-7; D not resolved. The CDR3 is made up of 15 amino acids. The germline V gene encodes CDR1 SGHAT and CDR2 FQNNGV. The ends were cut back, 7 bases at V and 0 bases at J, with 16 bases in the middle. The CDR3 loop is CASTPDPGASYEQYF. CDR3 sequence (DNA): TGTGCCAGCACCCCGGACCCGGGCGCCTCCTACGAGCAGTACTTC.

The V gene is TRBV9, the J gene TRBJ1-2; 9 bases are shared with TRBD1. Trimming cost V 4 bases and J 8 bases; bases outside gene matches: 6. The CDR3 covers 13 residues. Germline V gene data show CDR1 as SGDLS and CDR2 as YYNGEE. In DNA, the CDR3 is TGTGCCAGCAGCCCACGGACAGGGGACGGCTACACCTTC. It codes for CASSPRTGDGYTF.

CDR3 DNA: TGCGCCAGCAGATTTAACAGGGACGAAGGCTACACCTTC. It is translated as CASRFNRDEGYTF. This sequence joins TRBV5-1 and TRBJ1-2, with D possibly matching TRBD1 (6 bases). Germline assignment: CDR1 SGHRS and CDR2 YFSETQ. This CDR3 comprises 13 residues. The germline V and J ends were trimmed by 5 bases and 8 bases, with 16 bases remaining between them.

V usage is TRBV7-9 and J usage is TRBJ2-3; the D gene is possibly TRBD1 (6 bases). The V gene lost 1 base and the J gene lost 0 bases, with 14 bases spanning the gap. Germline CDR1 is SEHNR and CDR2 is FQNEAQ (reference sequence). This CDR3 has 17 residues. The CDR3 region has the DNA TGTGCCAGCAGCTTAGAATGGGCAGGGGAAAGCACAGATACGCAGTATTTT. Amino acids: CASSLEWAGESTDTQYF.

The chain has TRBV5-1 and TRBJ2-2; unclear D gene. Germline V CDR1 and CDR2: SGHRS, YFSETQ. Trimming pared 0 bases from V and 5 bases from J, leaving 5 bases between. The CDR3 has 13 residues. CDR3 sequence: CASSLEGTGELFF. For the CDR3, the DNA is TGCGCCAGCAGCTTGGAAGGGACCGGGGAGCTGTTTTTT.

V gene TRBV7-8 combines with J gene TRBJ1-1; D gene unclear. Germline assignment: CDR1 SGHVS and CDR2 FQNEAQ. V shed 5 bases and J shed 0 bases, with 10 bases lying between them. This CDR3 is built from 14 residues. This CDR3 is CASSPHGLNTEAFF. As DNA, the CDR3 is TGTGCCAGCAGCCCTCACGGTTTGAACACTGAAGCTTTCTTT.

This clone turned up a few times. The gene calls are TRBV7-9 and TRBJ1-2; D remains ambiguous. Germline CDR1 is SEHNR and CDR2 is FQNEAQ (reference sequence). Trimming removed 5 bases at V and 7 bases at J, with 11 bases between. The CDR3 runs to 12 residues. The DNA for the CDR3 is TGTGCCAGCAGCCCCCCGGGAGTTGGCTACACCTTC. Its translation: CASSPPGVGYTF.

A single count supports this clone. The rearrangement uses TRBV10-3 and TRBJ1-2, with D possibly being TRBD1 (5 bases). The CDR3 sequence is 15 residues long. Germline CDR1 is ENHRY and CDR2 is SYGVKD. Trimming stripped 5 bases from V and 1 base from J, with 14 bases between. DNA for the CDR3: TGTGCCATCAGTTCAGTTCGGGGGGATAACTATGGCTACACCTTC. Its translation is CAISSVRGDNYGYTF.

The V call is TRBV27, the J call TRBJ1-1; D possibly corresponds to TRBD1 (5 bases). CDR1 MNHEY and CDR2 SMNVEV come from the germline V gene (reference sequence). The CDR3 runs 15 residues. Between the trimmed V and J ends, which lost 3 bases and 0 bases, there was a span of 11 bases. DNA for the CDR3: TGTGCCAGCAGTTTGTCGCAGGGAATGAACACTGAAGCTTTCTTT. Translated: CASSLSQGMNTEAFF.

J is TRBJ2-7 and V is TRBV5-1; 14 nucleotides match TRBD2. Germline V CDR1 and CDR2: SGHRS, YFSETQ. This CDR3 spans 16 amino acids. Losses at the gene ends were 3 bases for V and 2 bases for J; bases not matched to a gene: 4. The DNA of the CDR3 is TGCGCCAGCAGCTCTGGGACTAGCGGGGGTACCTACGAGCAGTACTTC. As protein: CASSSGTSGGTYEQYF.

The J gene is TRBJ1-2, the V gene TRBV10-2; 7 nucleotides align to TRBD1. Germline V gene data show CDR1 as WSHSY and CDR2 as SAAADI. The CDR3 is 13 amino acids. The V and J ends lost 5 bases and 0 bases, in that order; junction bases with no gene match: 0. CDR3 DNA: TGCGCCAGCAGTCAGGGGGCTAACTATGGCTACACCTTC. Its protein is CASSQGANYGYTF.

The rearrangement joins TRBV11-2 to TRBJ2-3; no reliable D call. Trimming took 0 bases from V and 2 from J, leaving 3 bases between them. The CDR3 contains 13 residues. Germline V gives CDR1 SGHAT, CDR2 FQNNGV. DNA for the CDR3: TGTGCCAGCAGCTTAGAGCACACAGATACGCAGTATTTT. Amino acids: CASSLEHTDTQYF.

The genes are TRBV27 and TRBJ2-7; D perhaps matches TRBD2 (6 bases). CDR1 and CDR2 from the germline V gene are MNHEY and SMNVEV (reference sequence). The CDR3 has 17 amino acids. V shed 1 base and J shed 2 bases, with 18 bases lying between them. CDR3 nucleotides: TGTGCCAGCAGTTTATTGGGTAAGCGGGCAGATCCCTACGAGCAGTACTTC. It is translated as CASSLLGKRADPYEQYF.

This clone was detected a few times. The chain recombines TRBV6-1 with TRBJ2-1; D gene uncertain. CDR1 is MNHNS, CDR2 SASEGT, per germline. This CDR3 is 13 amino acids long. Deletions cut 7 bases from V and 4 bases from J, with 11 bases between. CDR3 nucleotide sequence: TGTGCCAGCAAGAAACACTGTTACAATGAGCAGTTCTTC. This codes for CASKKHCYNEQFF.

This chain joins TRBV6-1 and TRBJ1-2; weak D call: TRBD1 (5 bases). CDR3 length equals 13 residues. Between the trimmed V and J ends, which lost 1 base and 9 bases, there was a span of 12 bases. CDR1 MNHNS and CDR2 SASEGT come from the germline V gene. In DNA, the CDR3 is TGTGCCAGCAGTGAAGATCAGGGAAAGAGCTACACCTTC. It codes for CASSEDQGKSYTF.

This CDR3 is CASSSLGQGPSNYGYTF. CDR3 coding DNA: TGTGCCAGCAGTTCCCTCGGACAGGGCCCCTCTAACTATGGCTACACCTTC. The chain couples TRBV28 to TRBJ1-2, with TRBD1 matching over 8 bases. The J segment lost 0 bases and the V segment lost 4 bases, leaving 10 bases of the junction unmatched. Germline loops: CDR1 MDHEN, CDR2 SYDVKM. The CDR3 runs 17 residues.

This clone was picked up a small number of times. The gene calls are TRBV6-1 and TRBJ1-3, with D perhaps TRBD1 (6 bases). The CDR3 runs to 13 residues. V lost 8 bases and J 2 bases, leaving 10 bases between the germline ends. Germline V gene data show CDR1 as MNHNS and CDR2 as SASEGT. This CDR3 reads CASEGQTGNTIYF. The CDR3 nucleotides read TGTGCCAGCGAGGGACAAACTGGAAACACCATATATTTT.